This is a list of T cell receptor beta chains from one sample in a study of cytotoxic CD8 clonotypes in ibrutinib-treated CLL. Only in-frame clones appear in the TCRdb table, and some are missing; sequencing was by immunoSEQ multiplex PCR. Of 50,000 to 75,000 clones in the sample, 71% were seen once. The material was PBMCs, obtained after 12 months of ibrutinib treatment. The receptors originated from a human donor with chronic lymphocytic leukemia. CDR3s include the opening cysteine and the closing phenylalanine or tryptophan. Each record gives: CDR3 length, clone size, V gene, D gene, J gene, CDR3 protein, CDR3 DNA. D genes are given only for firm matches. Not all rows give a size; the values are once, few, many and, for expanded clones, a class.

8	-	TRBV20-1	-	TRBJ1-1	CSATEAFF	TGCAGTGCCACTGAAGCTTTCTTT
15	-	TRBV18	-	TRBJ2-7	CASSPPDPGPDEQYF	TGTGCCAGCTCACCACCGGACCCGGGCCCCGACGAGCAGTACTTC
15	-	TRBV15	-	TRBJ1-5	CATTLGLGDGQPQHF	TGTGCCACCACCCTTGGGTTGGGGGACGGGCAGCCCCAGCATTTT
16	-	TRBV5-4	TRBD2	TRBJ2-3	CASSLGGGSRTDTQYF	TGTGCCAGCAGCTTGGGTGGCGGGAGTCGTACAGATACGCAGTATTTT
18	-	TRBV5-1	-	TRBJ2-7	CASSLAGRDGWGAYEQYF	TGCGCCAGCAGCTTGGCCGGCCGGGACGGCTGGGGGGCCTACGAGCAGTACTTC
16	-	TRBV11-2	TRBD2	TRBJ2-1	CASSLLLARFYNEQFF	TGTGCCAGCAGCCTCCTACTAGCGCGCTTCTACAATGAGCAGTTCTTC
15	-	TRBV6-6	-	TRBJ2-7	CASSDTSLASYEQYF	TGTGCCAGCAGTGATACTAGCTTAGCGTCCTACGAGCAGTACTTC
16	-	TRBV15	-	TRBJ1-4	CATSRGNTATNEKLFF	TGTGCCACCAGCAGGGGGAACACTGCAACTAATGAAAAACTGTTTTTT
17	-	TRBV13	-	TRBJ2-7	CASSSPTQRRGGGEQYF	TGTGCCAGCAGCTCCCCCACCCAGCGGAGGGGAGGTGGCGAGCAGTACTTC
15	few	TRBV4-2	TRBD2	TRBJ2-7	CASSQREGLLYEQYF	TGTGCCAGCAGCCAGAGGGAGGGCCTTCTCTACGAGCAGTACTTC
16	-	TRBV5-3	TRBD1	TRBJ1-3	CARSRLQGAGGNTIYF	TGTGCCAGAAGCCGACTACAGGGGGCAGGAGGAAACACCATATATTTT
18	-	TRBV4-3	TRBD2	TRBJ2-3	CASSQDPLAGGPPDTQYF	TGCGCCAGCAGCCAAGATCCCCTAGCGGGAGGGCCCCCAGATACGCAGTATTTT
15	few	TRBV9	TRBD1	TRBJ2-1	CASSVMGQGAAEQFF	TGTGCCAGCAGCGTTATGGGACAGGGGGCTGCTGAGCAGTTCTTC
11	few	TRBV11-2	-	TRBJ2-5	CASSSTGTQYF	TGTGCCAGCAGCTCAACGGGGACCCAGTACTTC
13	-	TRBV5-4	-	TRBJ1-2	CASSLSGGYGYTF	TGTGCCAGCAGCCTGTCCGGAGGCTATGGCTACACCTTC
14	-	TRBV6-5	-	TRBJ2-2	CASSYSGITGELFF	TGTGCCAGCAGTTACAGCGGTATTACCGGGGAGCTGTTTTTT
17	-	TRBV4-2	TRBD2	TRBJ2-3	CASSRGREREGTDTQYF	TGTGCCAGCAGCAGGGGGAGGGAGCGGGAGGGCACAGATACGCAGTATTTT
14	-	TRBV4-1	TRBD1	TRBJ1-2	CASSPTDRVGGYTF	TGCGCCAGCAGCCCCACGGACAGGGTGGGTGGCTACACCTTC
14	once	TRBV6-1	-	TRBJ2-7	CATQGAIGPFEQYF	TGTGCCACTCAAGGAGCTATTGGGCCGTTCGAGCAGTACTTC
15	-	TRBV5-1	-	TRBJ2-3	CASSLGGTSTDTQYF	TGCGCCAGCAGCTTGGGGGGGACTAGCACAGATACGCAGTATTTT
14	-	TRBV27	-	TRBJ1-4	CASRTWAGGEKLFF	TGTGCCAGCCGTACCTGGGCCGGAGGTGAAAAACTGTTTTTT
15	-	TRBV5-1	TRBD1	TRBJ2-1	CASSLLDRAHNEQFF	TGCGCCAGCAGCTTGCTAGACAGGGCTCATAATGAGCAGTTCTTC
17	-	TRBV5-6	TRBD2	TRBJ2-1	CASSLVASGRTYNEQFF	TGTGCCAGCAGCTTGGTGGCTAGCGGGAGAACCTACAATGAGCAGTTCTTC
17	-	TRBV13	TRBD2	TRBJ2-3	CASTDGTSGRAGDTQYF	TGTGCCAGCACCGATGGGACTAGCGGGAGGGCCGGTGATACGCAGTATTTT